Shown below are 3 T cell receptor beta chains from a single sample sequenced in a study of identical twins (TCRdb year 2016). Libraries came from 5' RACE. The data were produced on an Illumina HiSeq 2000. TCRdb reprocessing: public reads trimmed at Q25 with fastp, clones called with MiXCR, in-frame beta chains kept. Here each entry gathers all rows of one CDR3 protein and keeps the most common genes and DNA. The sample records a few hundred thousand distinct CDR3 sequences, 15% to 20% of which are singletons. The ten top clones hold around 12% of the sample. Specimen: naive T cells sorted from blood. The sample's cell subset or site label, in plain terms: cells isolated with a human naive T-cell isolation kit. The receptors here all came from a man aged 50 to 60 in good health.

As for this clonotype: A read error may be the cause here, since a much bigger clone is one base away. The genes are TRBV7-9 and TRBJ1-3; D ambiguous. Germline CDR1 reads SEHNR; CDR2 reads FQNEAQ (reference sequence). The CDR3 loop spans 14 amino acids. The CDR3 loop is CASSLSVSGNAIYF. The CDR3 nucleotides are TGTGCCAGCAGCTTATCAGTCTCTGGAAACGCCATATATTTT.

The chain uses TRBV15 and TRBJ2-7; TRBD2 matches at 8 bases. Germline CDR1 is LNHNV and CDR2 is YYDKDF (reference sequence). The CDR3 loop spans 14 amino acids. The ends lost 3 bases at V and 4 bases at J; junction bases unmatched: 5. The CDR3: CATSSTPSGYEQYF. DNA for the CDR3: TGTGCCACCAGCAGTACTCCTAGCGGGTACGAGCAGTACTTC.

This clonotype appeared many times. V gene TRBV5-1 combines with J gene TRBJ1-2; D perhaps matches TRBD1 (6 bases). Trimming stripped 2 bases from V and 5 bases from J, with 13 bases between. Germline CDR1 and CDR2: SGHRS and YFSETQ. This CDR3 comprises 14 residues. CDR3 nucleotide sequence: TGCGCCAGCAGCTTTATAGGCCAGGGGTATGGCTACACCTTC. Encoded protein: CASSFIGQGYGYTF.